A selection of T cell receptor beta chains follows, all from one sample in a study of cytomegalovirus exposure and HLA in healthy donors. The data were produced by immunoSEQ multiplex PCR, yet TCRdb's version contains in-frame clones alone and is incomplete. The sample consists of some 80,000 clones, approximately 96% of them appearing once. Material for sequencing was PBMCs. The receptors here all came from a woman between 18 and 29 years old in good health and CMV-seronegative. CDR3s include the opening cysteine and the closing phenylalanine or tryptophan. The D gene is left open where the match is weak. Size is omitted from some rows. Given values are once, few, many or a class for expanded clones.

CDR3 DNA: TGTGCCAGCAGACCTAGCGGGAGGGCCCACAATGAGCAGTTCTTC; CDR3 protein: CASRPSGRAHNEQFF; clone size: -; D gene: TRBD2; CDR3 length: 15; V gene: TRBV6-5; J gene: TRBJ2-1
CDR3 DNA: TGTGCCAGCAGCTCACGCCTACTAGCGAGGGATCCAGATACGCAGTATTTT; CDR3 protein: CASSSRLLARDPDTQYF; clone size: once; D gene: TRBD2; CDR3 length: 17; V gene: TRBV7-2; J gene: TRBJ2-3
CDR3 DNA: TGTGCCAGCAGCTCTCAACAGGGGGCTAGCTCCTACGAGCAGTACTTC; CDR3 protein: CASSSQQGASSYEQYF; clone size: -; D gene: TRBD1; CDR3 length: 16; V gene: TRBV14; J gene: TRBJ2-7
CDR3 DNA: TGTGCCAGCAGCACAGGGGACACTGAAGCTTTCTTT; CDR3 protein: CASSTGDTEAFF; clone size: -; D gene: TRBD1; CDR3 length: 12; V gene: TRBV5-6; J gene: TRBJ1-1
CDR3 DNA: TGTGCCAGCGGACAGGGCCCGAACACCGGGGAGCTGTTTTTT; CDR3 protein: CASGQGPNTGELFF; clone size: -; D gene: TRBD1; CDR3 length: 14; V gene: TRBV19; J gene: TRBJ2-2
CDR3 DNA: TGTGCCAGCAGCTTAACTAGAGGGCAGTTCTTC; CDR3 protein: CASSLTRGQFF; clone size: -; D gene: -; CDR3 length: 11; V gene: TRBV7-2; J gene: TRBJ2-1
CDR3 DNA: TGCAGCGTTGAAGCGGTTTACTATGGCTACACCTTC; CDR3 protein: CSVEAVYYGYTF; clone size: -; D gene: -; CDR3 length: 12; V gene: TRBV29-1; J gene: TRBJ1-2
CDR3 DNA: TGTGCCAGCAGTTACTACGGACAGGGCTCCTACGAGCAGTACTTC; CDR3 protein: CASSYYGQGSYEQYF; clone size: -; D gene: TRBD1; CDR3 length: 15; V gene: TRBV6-5; J gene: TRBJ2-7
CDR3 DNA: TGTGCCAGCAGTTTTGGGTCGCACGGGCAAGAGACCCAGTACTTC; CDR3 protein: CASSFGSHGQETQYF; clone size: -; D gene: -; CDR3 length: 15; V gene: TRBV6-5; J gene: TRBJ2-5
CDR3 DNA: TGTGCCAGCAGTCCTCGGAGAGCGGGAGGCGCAGATACGCAGTATTTT; CDR3 protein: CASSPRRAGGADTQYF; clone size: -; D gene: TRBD2; CDR3 length: 16; V gene: TRBV6-4; J gene: TRBJ2-3
CDR3 DNA: TGTGCCAGCAGTGAAAACAACCTCAAAGAGACCCAGTACTTC; CDR3 protein: CASSENNLKETQYF; clone size: -; D gene: -; CDR3 length: 14; V gene: TRBV25-1; J gene: TRBJ2-5
CDR3 DNA: -; CDR3 protein: CASSVPGQGTFGTPGSCFF; clone size: once; D gene: -; CDR3 length: 19; V gene: TRBV7-9; J gene: TRBJ2-2
CDR3 DNA: TGTGCCAGTAGTATTAGTTCCCTGGCGGCATACAATGAGCAGTTCTTC; CDR3 protein: CASSISSLAAYNEQFF; clone size: -; D gene: -; CDR3 length: 16; V gene: TRBV19; J gene: TRBJ2-1
CDR3 DNA: TGTGCCAGCAGCATAGACTCCTACTCCTACAATGAGCAGTTCTTC; CDR3 protein: CASSIDSYSYNEQFF; clone size: -; D gene: -; CDR3 length: 15; V gene: TRBV11-3; J gene: TRBJ2-1
CDR3 DNA: TGTGCCAGCAGCTTCGGACTGGCGCTCTACAATGAGCAGTTCTTC; CDR3 protein: CASSFGLALYNEQFF; clone size: once; D gene: -; CDR3 length: 15; V gene: TRBV5-6; J gene: TRBJ2-1
CDR3 DNA: TGTGCCACCAGCAGGGAGGGGCAGGGGGACTCTGGGGCCAACGTCCTGACTTTC; CDR3 protein: CATSREGQGDSGANVLTF; clone size: few; D gene: -; CDR3 length: 18; V gene: TRBV15; J gene: TRBJ2-6
CDR3 DNA: TGTGCCAGCAGTTTCGACCGGGATCGTGAGTACTTC; CDR3 protein: CASSFDRDREYF; clone size: -; D gene: -; CDR3 length: 12; V gene: TRBV6-5; J gene: TRBJ2-7
CDR3 DNA: TGTGCCAGTAGCCACAGGTCGGACCGGGGAGGGTTCAATCAGCCCCAGCATTTT; CDR3 protein: CASSHRSDRGGFNQPQHF; clone size: -; D gene: -; CDR3 length: 18; V gene: TRBV19; J gene: TRBJ1-5
CDR3 DNA: TGTGCCAGCAGTTTCGACGGGTCCTATAGGGGTAGAGAGACCCAGTACTTC; CDR3 protein: CASSFDGSYRGRETQYF; clone size: -; D gene: -; CDR3 length: 17; V gene: TRBV28; J gene: TRBJ2-5
CDR3 DNA: TGTGCCAGTAGTATAGGCTCAAATCAGCGTGATGAAAAACTGTTTTTT; CDR3 protein: CASSIGSNQRDEKLFF; clone size: once; D gene: -; CDR3 length: 16; V gene: TRBV19; J gene: TRBJ1-4
CDR3 DNA: TGTGCCAGCTCACCGCGACAGGCTTTAAGTGAGCAGTTCTTC; CDR3 protein: CASSPRQALSEQFF; clone size: -; D gene: -; CDR3 length: 14; V gene: TRBV18; J gene: TRBJ2-1
CDR3 DNA: TGTGCCACCAGCGGGACAGGGAGTGGCACCGGGGAGCTGTTTTTT; CDR3 protein: CATSGTGSGTGELFF; clone size: -; D gene: TRBD1; CDR3 length: 15; V gene: TRBV15; J gene: TRBJ2-2
CDR3 DNA: TGTGCCAGCAGAGGACAGTACAATGAGCAGTTCTTC; CDR3 protein: CASRGQYNEQFF; clone size: -; D gene: -; CDR3 length: 12; V gene: TRBV5-6; J gene: TRBJ2-1
CDR3 DNA: TGTGCCAGTAGTGGTCCCGAGGGACAGTCCACCGGGGAGCTGTTTTTT; CDR3 protein: CASSGPEGQSTGELFF; clone size: -; D gene: TRBD1; CDR3 length: 16; V gene: TRBV19; J gene: TRBJ2-2
CDR3 DNA: TGCGCCAGCAGCCAGATTCCTAGCGGAGCCTCCCTAGACACAGATACGCAGTATTTT; CDR3 protein: CASSQIPSGASLDTDTQYF; clone size: -; D gene: TRBD2; CDR3 length: 19; V gene: TRBV4-1; J gene: TRBJ2-3
CDR3 DNA: TGTGCCAGCAGCCCCCCGAAAGGCGGGAGTATGTCAGATACGCAGTATTTT; CDR3 protein: CASSPPKGGSMSDTQYF; clone size: -; D gene: TRBD2; CDR3 length: 17; V gene: TRBV9; J gene: TRBJ2-3
CDR3 DNA: TGTGCCAGCAGCTTAGCGTCGTTAGGGACAGGACCTGAAGCTTTCTTT; CDR3 protein: CASSLASLGTGPEAFF; clone size: -; D gene: TRBD1; CDR3 length: 16; V gene: TRBV7-9; J gene: TRBJ1-1
CDR3 DNA: TGTGCCAGCCGGACAGAGAGCTATGAAGCTTTCTTT; CDR3 protein: CASRTESYEAFF; clone size: -; D gene: -; CDR3 length: 12; V gene: TRBV6-1; J gene: TRBJ1-1
CDR3 DNA: TGTGCCAGCAGCTATAACCGGGACAGCGGCTACACCTTC; CDR3 protein: CASSYNRDSGYTF; clone size: once; D gene: TRBD1; CDR3 length: 13; V gene: TRBV7-2; J gene: TRBJ1-2
CDR3 DNA: TGTGCCAGCAGTGCGCGGGCGAACGAGTACGAGCAGTACTTC; CDR3 protein: CASSARANEYEQYF; clone size: once; D gene: -; CDR3 length: 14; V gene: TRBV27; J gene: TRBJ2-7
CDR3 DNA: TGTGCCAGCAGTTACACATTGACTAGCACCTACGAGCAGTACTTC; CDR3 protein: CASSYTLTSTYEQYF; clone size: -; D gene: TRBD2; CDR3 length: 15; V gene: TRBV6-5; J gene: TRBJ2-7
CDR3 DNA: TGTGCCAGCAGTTTAGGTTCCGGGACAGGAGCCTACGAGCAGTACTTC; CDR3 protein: CASSLGSGTGAYEQYF; clone size: -; D gene: TRBD1; CDR3 length: 16; V gene: TRBV27; J gene: TRBJ2-7
CDR3 DNA: TGCAGCGTTGAAGATATTCAGGTACAGTACTTC; CDR3 protein: CSVEDIQVQYF; clone size: few; D gene: -; CDR3 length: 11; V gene: TRBV29-1; J gene: TRBJ2-7
CDR3 DNA: TGCGCCAGCAGAGACGACAGGGGCCTTAATCAGCCCCAGCATTTT; CDR3 protein: CASRDDRGLNQPQHF; clone size: -; D gene: TRBD1; CDR3 length: 15; V gene: TRBV10-2; J gene: TRBJ1-5
CDR3 DNA: TGTGCCAGCTCACCGGGCGCGCAAGAGACCCAGTACTTC; CDR3 protein: CASSPGAQETQYF; clone size: -; D gene: -; CDR3 length: 13; V gene: TRBV18; J gene: TRBJ2-5
CDR3 DNA: TGTGCCAGCAGCTTACCCCGCGGCCTAGCGGGAGGAGGCAATGAGCAGTTCTTC; CDR3 protein: CASSLPRGLAGGGNEQFF; clone size: -; D gene: TRBD2; CDR3 length: 18; V gene: TRBV7-2; J gene: TRBJ2-1
CDR3 DNA: TGTGCCAGCAAGGGACAGGGGGTCACCGGGGAGCTGTTTTTT; CDR3 protein: CASKGQGVTGELFF; clone size: -; D gene: TRBD1; CDR3 length: 14; V gene: TRBV28; J gene: TRBJ2-2
CDR3 DNA: TGTGCCACCAGCAGACAAACCGGGACAGGGTATCGGTACGTTCTTATGAACACTGAAGCTTTCTTT; CDR3 protein: CATSRQTGTGYRYVLMNTEAFF; clone size: -; D gene: TRBD1; CDR3 length: 22; V gene: TRBV15; J gene: TRBJ1-1
CDR3 DNA: TGTGCCAGCAGCTTGTTGTATCGCAGGGCGGCCCATAACTATGGCTACACCTTC; CDR3 protein: CASSLLYRRAAHNYGYTF; clone size: -; D gene: -; CDR3 length: 18; V gene: TRBV5-7; J gene: TRBJ1-2
CDR3 DNA: TGCGCCAGCAGCTTGGGCCCCATCGGGACTAACTATGGCTACACCTTC; CDR3 protein: CASSLGPIGTNYGYTF; clone size: -; D gene: -; CDR3 length: 16; V gene: TRBV5-1; J gene: TRBJ1-2
CDR3 DNA: TGCGCCAGCAGTCCACCCCAAAGCGGACTTTTGGAGACCCAGTACTTC; CDR3 protein: CASSPPQSGLLETQYF; clone size: -; D gene: -; CDR3 length: 16; V gene: TRBV4-1; J gene: TRBJ2-5
CDR3 DNA: TGTGCCAGCAATCATGCTCGTCGGGATACCGAGCAGTACTTC; CDR3 protein: CASNHARRDTEQYF; clone size: -; D gene: -; CDR3 length: 14; V gene: TRBV6-5; J gene: TRBJ2-7
CDR3 DNA: TGTGCCAGCAGCCCCAGGATGGACAGGGTAAACCACGCTGAAGCTTTCTTT; CDR3 protein: CASSPRMDRVNHAEAFF; clone size: -; D gene: TRBD1; CDR3 length: 17; V gene: TRBV5-4; J gene: TRBJ1-1
CDR3 DNA: TGTGCCAGCAGAAGTGGGGGACTCTACGAGCAGTACTTC; CDR3 protein: CASRSGGLYEQYF; clone size: once; D gene: -; CDR3 length: 13; V gene: TRBV28; J gene: TRBJ2-7
CDR3 DNA: TGTGCCAGCTCACCGCCCGGGGAGAAGATCACCTTC; CDR3 protein: CASSPPGEKITF; clone size: -; D gene: -; CDR3 length: 12; V gene: TRBV18; J gene: TRBJ1-2
CDR3 DNA: TGTGCCAGCAGTTACACCGGGGACTCCCTTAATTCACCCCTCCACTTT; CDR3 protein: CASSYTGDSLNSPLHF; clone size: -; D gene: -; CDR3 length: 16; V gene: TRBV6-5; J gene: TRBJ1-6
CDR3 DNA: TGCGCCAGCAGCTCGACTAGCGGGAGTTACAATGAGCAGTTCTTC; CDR3 protein: CASSSTSGSYNEQFF; clone size: -; D gene: TRBD2; CDR3 length: 15; V gene: TRBV5-1; J gene: TRBJ2-1
CDR3 DNA: TGTGCCAGTAGTATGGGAGGCCTCAACACCCTAGGCTATGGCTACACCTTC; CDR3 protein: CASSMGGLNTLGYGYTF; clone size: -; D gene: -; CDR3 length: 17; V gene: TRBV19; J gene: TRBJ1-2
CDR3 DNA: TGCGCCAGCAGTGTCCCAGGACTAGCGGGAGGGAATGAGCAGTTCTTC; CDR3 protein: CASSVPGLAGGNEQFF; clone size: -; D gene: TRBD2; CDR3 length: 16; V gene: TRBV10-1; J gene: TRBJ2-1
CDR3 DNA: TGTGCCAGTAGTATTTCGTGGGCAGGGGGCTGGGAGCAGTACTTC; CDR3 protein: CASSISWAGGWEQYF; clone size: -; D gene: TRBD1; CDR3 length: 15; V gene: TRBV19; J gene: TRBJ2-7
CDR3 DNA: TGTGCCAGCAGTTTACAGACAGGGGGCGGTCAGCCCCAGCATTTT; CDR3 protein: CASSLQTGGGQPQHF; clone size: -; D gene: TRBD1; CDR3 length: 15; V gene: TRBV27; J gene: TRBJ1-5
CDR3 DNA: TGCGCCAGCAGTCAATCTTGCGCGGAGATCGCCGGGGAGCTGTTTTTT; CDR3 protein: CASSQSCAEIAGELFF; clone size: -; D gene: -; CDR3 length: 16; V gene: TRBV23-1; J gene: TRBJ2-2
CDR3 DNA: TGTGCCAGCAGGGACGCTCCGGGACAGCAATTGACAGACCCGAATGGCTACACCTTC; CDR3 protein: CASRDAPGQQLTDPNGYTF; clone size: once; D gene: TRBD1; CDR3 length: 19; V gene: TRBV2; J gene: TRBJ1-2
CDR3 DNA: TGCGCCAGCAGCTTAGGCGGGACGTCCGTCTACGAGCAGTACTTC; CDR3 protein: CASSLGGTSVYEQYF; clone size: -; D gene: -; CDR3 length: 15; V gene: TRBV5-1; J gene: TRBJ2-7
CDR3 DNA: TGTGCCAGCAGCCGTACTCTACAGGGTAGAAATGAGCAGTTCTTC; CDR3 protein: CASSRTLQGRNEQFF; clone size: -; D gene: -; CDR3 length: 15; V gene: TRBV7-9; J gene: TRBJ2-1
CDR3 DNA: TGCAGCGTTGGGAGGGCAGAAGAGACCCAGTACTTC; CDR3 protein: CSVGRAEETQYF; clone size: -; D gene: -; CDR3 length: 12; V gene: TRBV29-1; J gene: TRBJ2-5
CDR3 DNA: TGTGCCAGCAGCCCGAGGACAGGGAGCAATGAAGCTTTCTTT; CDR3 protein: CASSPRTGSNEAFF; clone size: -; D gene: TRBD1; CDR3 length: 14; V gene: TRBV7-9; J gene: TRBJ1-1